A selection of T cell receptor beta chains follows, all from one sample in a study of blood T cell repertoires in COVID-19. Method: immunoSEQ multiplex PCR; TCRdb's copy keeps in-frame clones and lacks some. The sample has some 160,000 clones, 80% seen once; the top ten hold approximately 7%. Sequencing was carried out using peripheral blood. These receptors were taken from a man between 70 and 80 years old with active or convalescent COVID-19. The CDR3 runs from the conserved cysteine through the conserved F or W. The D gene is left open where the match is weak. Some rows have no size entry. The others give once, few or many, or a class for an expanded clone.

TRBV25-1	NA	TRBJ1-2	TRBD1	CASLGTGNGYTF	TGTGCCAGCCTGGGGACAGGGAATGGCTACACCTTC
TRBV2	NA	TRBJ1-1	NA	CASTKQGVNTEAFF	TGTGCCAGCACAAAACAGGGAGTGAACACTGAAGCTTTCTTT
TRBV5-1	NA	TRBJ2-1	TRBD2	CASRTPGGDYNEQFF	TGCGCCAGCCGTACTCCGGGGGGAGACTACAATGAGCAGTTCTTC
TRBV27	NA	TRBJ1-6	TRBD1	CASSPGDRGWSPLHF	TGTGCCAGCAGCCCCGGGGACAGGGGCTGGTCACCCCTCCACTTT
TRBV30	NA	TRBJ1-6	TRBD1	CAWSGTVNSPLHF	TGTGCCTGGAGCGGGACAGTTAATTCACCCCTCCACTTT
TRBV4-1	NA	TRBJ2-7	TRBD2	CASSQDPPRGSGRGSEQYF	TGCGCCAGCAGCCAAGATCCCCCTAGGGGTAGCGGGAGAGGGAGCGAGCAGTACTTC
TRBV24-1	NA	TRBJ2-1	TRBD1	CATSDPGQVNNEQFF	TGTGCCACCAGTGACCCGGGACAGGTTAACAATGAGCAGTTCTTC
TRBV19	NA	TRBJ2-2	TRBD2	CASSMGLAGGSSTGELFF	TGTGCCAGTAGTATGGGACTAGCGGGGGGTTCGAGCACCGGGGAGCTGTTTTTT
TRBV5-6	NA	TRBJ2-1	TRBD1	CASSRTGEGNNEQFF	TGTGCCAGCAGTAGAACAGGGGAAGGTAACAATGAGCAGTTCTTC
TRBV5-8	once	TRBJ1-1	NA	CASSLGGGMNTEAFF	TGTGCCAGCAGCTTGGGGGGAGGGATGAACACTGAAGCTTTCTTT
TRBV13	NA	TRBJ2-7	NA	CASSLSQVVYEQYF	TGTGCCAGCAGCTTATCTCAGGTTGTTTACGAGCAGTACTTC
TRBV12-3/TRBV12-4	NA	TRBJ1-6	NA	CASSFGGNSPLHF	TGTGCCAGCAGTTTCGGGGGAAACTCACCCCTCCACTTT
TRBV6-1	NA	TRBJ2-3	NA	CASSENRGSVTRTDTQYF	TGTGCCAGCAGTGAAAATAGGGGTTCAGTAACACGCACAGATACGCAGTATTTT
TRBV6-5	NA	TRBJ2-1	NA	CASSHPRQTYNEQFF	TGTGCCAGCAGTCATCCACGACAGACCTACAATGAGCAGTTCTTC
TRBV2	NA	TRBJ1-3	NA	CASSEQRGNTIYF	TGTGCCAGCAGTGAACAACGGGGAAACACCATATATTTT
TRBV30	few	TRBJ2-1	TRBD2	CARGLAGDHPSNEQFF	TGTGCCCGGGGACTAGCGGGGGATCACCCTTCCAATGAGCAGTTCTTC
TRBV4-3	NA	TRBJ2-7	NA	CASSQDPGNTEEQYF	TGCGCCAGCAGCCAAGACCCAGGGAATACTGAAGAGCAGTACTTC
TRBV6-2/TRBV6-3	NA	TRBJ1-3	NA	CASSYDQLRDTIYF	TGTGCCAGCAGTTATGACCAGCTCCGGGACACCATATATTTT